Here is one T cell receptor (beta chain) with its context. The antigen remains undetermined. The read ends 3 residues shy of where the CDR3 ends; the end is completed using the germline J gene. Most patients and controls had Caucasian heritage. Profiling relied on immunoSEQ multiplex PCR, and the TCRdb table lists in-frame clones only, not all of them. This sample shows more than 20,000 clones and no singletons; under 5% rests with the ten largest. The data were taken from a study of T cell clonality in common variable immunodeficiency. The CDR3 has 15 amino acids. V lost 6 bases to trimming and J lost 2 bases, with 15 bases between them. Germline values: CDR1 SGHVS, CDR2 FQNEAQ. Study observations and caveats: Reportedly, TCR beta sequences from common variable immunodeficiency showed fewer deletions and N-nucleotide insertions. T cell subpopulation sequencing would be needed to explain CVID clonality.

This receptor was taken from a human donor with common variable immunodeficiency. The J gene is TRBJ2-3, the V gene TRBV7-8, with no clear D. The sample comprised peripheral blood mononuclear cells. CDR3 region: CASSFAGLDTDTQYF. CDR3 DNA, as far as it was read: TGTGCCAGCAGTTTCGCTGGGCTTGACACAGATACG.